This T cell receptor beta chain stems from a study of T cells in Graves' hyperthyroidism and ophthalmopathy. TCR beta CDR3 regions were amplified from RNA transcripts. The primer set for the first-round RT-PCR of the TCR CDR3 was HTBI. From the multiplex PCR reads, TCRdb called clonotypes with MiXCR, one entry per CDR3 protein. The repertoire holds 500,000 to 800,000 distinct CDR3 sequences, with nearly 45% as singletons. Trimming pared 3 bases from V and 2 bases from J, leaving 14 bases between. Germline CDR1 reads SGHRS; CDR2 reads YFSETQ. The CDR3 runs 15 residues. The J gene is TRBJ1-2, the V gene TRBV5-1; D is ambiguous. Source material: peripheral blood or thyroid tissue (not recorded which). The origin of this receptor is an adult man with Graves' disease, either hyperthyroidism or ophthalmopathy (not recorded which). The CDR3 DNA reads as TGCGCCAGCAGCTCGACGGTGACCGTCAACTATGGCTACACCTTC. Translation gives CASSSTVTVNYGYTF.